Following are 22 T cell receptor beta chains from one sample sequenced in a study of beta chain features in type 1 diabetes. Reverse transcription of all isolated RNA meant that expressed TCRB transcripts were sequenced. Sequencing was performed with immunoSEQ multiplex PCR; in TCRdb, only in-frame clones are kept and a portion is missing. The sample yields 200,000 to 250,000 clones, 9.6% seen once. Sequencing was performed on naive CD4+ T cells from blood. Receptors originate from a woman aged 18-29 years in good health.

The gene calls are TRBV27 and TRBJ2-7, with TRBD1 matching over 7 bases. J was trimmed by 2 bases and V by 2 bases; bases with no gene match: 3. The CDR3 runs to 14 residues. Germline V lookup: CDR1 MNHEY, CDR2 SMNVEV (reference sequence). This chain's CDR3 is CASSLRQGPYEQYF. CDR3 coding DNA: TGTGCCAGCAGTTTACGACAGGGACCCTACGAGCAGTACTTC.

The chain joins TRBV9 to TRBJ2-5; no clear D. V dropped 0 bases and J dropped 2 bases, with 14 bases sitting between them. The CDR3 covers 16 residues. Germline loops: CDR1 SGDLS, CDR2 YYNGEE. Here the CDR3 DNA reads TGTGCCAGCAGCGTAGATCCCAGATCCTTACAAGAGACCCAGTACTTC. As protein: CASSVDPRSLQETQYF.

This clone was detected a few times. The CDR3 reads CASSFGGRGTYEQFF. CDR3 coding DNA: TGCGCCAGCAGCTTCGGGGGGCGCGGGACGTATGAGCAGTTCTTC. V usage is TRBV5-1 and J usage is TRBJ2-1, with D tentatively TRBD2 (7 bases). Germline V gene data show CDR1 as SGHRS and CDR2 as YFSETQ. The germline V and J ends were trimmed by 2 bases and 8 bases, with 17 bases remaining between them. There are 15 residues in the CDR3. The complete variable domain, with remaining parts taken from reference TRBV5-1 and TRBJ2-1, reads KAGVTQTPRYLIKTRGQQVTLSCSPISGHRSVSWYQQTPGQGLQFLFEYFSETQRNKGNFPGRFSGRQFSNSRSEMNVSTLELGDSALYLCASSFGGRGTYEQFFGPGTRLTVL.

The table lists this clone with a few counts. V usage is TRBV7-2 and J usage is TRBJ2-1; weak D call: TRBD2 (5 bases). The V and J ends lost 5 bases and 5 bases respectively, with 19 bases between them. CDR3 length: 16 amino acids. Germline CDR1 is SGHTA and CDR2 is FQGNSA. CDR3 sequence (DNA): TGTGCCAGCAGCCCTCGCGGGTCATTTTCTAACAATGAGCAGTTCTTC. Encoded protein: CASSPRGSFSNNEQFF.

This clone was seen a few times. The CDR3 DNA sequence: TGCGCCAGCAGCTTCGGGGGAGCCGGCACAGATACGCAGTATTTT. Residues: CASSFGGAGTDTQYF. V gene TRBV5-1 combines with J gene TRBJ2-3; TRBD2 is a possible D gene (6 bases). CDR3 length: 15 amino acids. The germline gives CDR1 SGHRS, CDR2 YFSETQ. V lost 2 bases and J 1 base, leaving 11 bases between the germline ends.

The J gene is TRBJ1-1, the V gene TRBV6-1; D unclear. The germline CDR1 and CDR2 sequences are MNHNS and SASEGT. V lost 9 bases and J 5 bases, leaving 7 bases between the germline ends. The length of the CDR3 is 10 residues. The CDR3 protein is CASWETEAFF. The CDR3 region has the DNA TGTGCCAGTTGGGAGACTGAAGCTTTCTTT.

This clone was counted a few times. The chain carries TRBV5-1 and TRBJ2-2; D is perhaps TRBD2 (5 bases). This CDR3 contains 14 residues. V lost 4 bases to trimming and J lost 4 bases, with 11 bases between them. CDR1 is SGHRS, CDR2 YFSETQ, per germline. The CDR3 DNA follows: TGCGCCAGCAGCCTTGACGGAGGCACCGGGGAGCTGTTTTTT. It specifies CASSLDGGTGELFF.

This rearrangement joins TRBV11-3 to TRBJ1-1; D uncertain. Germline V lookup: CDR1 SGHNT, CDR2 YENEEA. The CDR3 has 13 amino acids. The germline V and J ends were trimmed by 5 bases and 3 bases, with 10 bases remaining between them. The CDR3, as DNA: TGTGCCAGCAGCAACGGTCGGGACACTGAAGCTTTCTTT. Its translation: CASSNGRDTEAFF.

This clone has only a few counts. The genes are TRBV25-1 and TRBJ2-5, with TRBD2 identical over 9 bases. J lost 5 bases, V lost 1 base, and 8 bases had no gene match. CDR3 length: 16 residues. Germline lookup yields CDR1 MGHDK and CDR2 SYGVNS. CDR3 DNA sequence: TGTGCCAGCAGTGAATCAGGCGGGAGGGCCTTGGAGACCCAGTACTTC. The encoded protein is CASSESGGRALETQYF. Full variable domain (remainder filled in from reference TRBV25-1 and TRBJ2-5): EADIYQTPRYLVIGTGKKITLECSQTMGHDKMYWYQQDPGMELHLIHYSYGVNSTEKGDLSSESTVSRIRTEHFPLTLESARPSHTSQYLCASSESGGRALETQYFGPGTRLLVL.

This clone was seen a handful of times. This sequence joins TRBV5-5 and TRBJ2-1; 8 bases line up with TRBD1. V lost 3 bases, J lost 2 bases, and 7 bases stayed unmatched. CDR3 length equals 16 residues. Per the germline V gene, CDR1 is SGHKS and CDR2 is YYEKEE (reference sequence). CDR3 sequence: CASSSAGGKAYNEQFF. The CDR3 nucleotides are TGTGCCAGCAGCTCGGCAGGGGGCAAGGCCTACAATGAGCAGTTCTTC.

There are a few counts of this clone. The CDR3 protein is CASSAGGAEGKQYF. In DNA form, the CDR3 reads TGTGCCAGCAGCGCTGGCGGGGCCGAAGGAAAGCAGTACTTC. V is TRBV5-6 and J is TRBJ2-7, with D tentatively TRBD2 (6 bases). Germline-derived CDR1 and CDR2 are SGHDT and YYEEEE. V lost 4 bases and J lost 8, with 19 bases in between. The length of the CDR3 is 14 residues. Together with reference TRBV5-6 and TRBJ2-7, the CDR3 gives the full variable domain: DAGVTQSPTHLIKTRGQQVTLRCSPKSGHDTVSWYQQALGQGPQFIFQYYEEEERQRGNFPDRFSGHQFPNYSSELNVNALLLGDSALYLCASSAGGAEGKQYFGPGTRLTVT.

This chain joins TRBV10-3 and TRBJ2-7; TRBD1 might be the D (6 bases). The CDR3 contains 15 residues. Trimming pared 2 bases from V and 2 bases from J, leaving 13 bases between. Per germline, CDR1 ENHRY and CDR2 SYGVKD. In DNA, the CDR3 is TGTGCCATCAGTGAGACGTCAGGGGACCCCTACGAGCAGTACTTC. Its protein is CAISETSGDPYEQYF.

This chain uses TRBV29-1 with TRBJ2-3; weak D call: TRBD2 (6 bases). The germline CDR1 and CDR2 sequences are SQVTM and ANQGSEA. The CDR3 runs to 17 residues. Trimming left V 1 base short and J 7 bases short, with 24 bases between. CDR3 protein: CSVEGGVRDTFMNTQYF. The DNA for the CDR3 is TGCAGCGTTGAAGGGGGGGTACGGGATACGTTCATGAATACGCAGTATTTT.

The CDR3 protein is CASSSGQGNSPLHF. In DNA, the CDR3 is TGTGCCAGCAGTTCGGGACAGGGTAATTCACCCCTCCACTTT. The rearrangement joins TRBV6-5 to TRBJ1-6; 9 bases agree with TRBD1. The CDR3 sequence is 14 residues long. With 4 bases clipped from V and 6 bases from J, the junction kept 1 base outside the gene matches. CDR1 MNHEY and CDR2 SVGAGI come from the germline V gene.

CDR3 nucleotide sequence: TGTGCCAGCAGGGGGCCCTACAATGAGCAGTTCTTC. Translated, it gives CASRGPYNEQFF. V gene TRBV27 combines with J gene TRBJ2-1, with D tentatively TRBD1 (5 bases). Germline V gives CDR1 MNHEY, CDR2 SMNVEV (reference sequence). This CDR3 contains 12 residues. V was shortened by 6 bases and J by 2 bases, with 5 bases between the two germline ends.

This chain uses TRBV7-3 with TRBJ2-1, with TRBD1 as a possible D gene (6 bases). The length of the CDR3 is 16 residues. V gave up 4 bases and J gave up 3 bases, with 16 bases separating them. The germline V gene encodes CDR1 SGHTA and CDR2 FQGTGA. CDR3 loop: CASSSMAGANYNEQFF. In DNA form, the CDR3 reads TGTGCCAGCAGCTCCATGGCAGGGGCCAACTACAATGAGCAGTTCTTC.

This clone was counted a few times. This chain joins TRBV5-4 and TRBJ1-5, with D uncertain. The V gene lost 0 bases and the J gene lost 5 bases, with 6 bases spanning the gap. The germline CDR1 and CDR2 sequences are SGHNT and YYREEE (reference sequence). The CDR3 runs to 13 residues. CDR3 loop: CASSLGRDQPQHF. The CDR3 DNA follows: TGTGCCAGCAGCTTGGGGAGGGATCAGCCCCAGCATTTT.

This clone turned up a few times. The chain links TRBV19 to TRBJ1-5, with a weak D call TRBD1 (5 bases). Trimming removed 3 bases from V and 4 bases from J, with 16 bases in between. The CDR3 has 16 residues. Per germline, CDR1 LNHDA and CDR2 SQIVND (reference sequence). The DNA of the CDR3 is TGTGCCAGTAGTATGAGGTTACAGGAGCTGAATCAGCCCCAGCATTTT. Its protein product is CASSMRLQELNQPQHF. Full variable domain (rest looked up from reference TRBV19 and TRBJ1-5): DGGITQSPKYLFRKEGQNVTLSCEQNLNHDAMYWYRQDPGQGLRLIYYSQIVNDFQKGDIAEGYSVSREKKESFPLTVTSAQKNPTAFYLCASSMRLQELNQPQHFGDGTRLSIL.

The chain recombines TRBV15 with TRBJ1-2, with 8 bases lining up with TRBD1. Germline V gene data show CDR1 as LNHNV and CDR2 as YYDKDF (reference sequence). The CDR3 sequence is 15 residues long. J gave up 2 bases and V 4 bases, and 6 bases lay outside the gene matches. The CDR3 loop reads CATSKRDRRNYGYTF. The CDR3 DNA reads TGTGCCACCAGCAAAAGGGACAGGAGAAACTATGGCTACACCTTC. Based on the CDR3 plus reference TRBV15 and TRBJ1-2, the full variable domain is DAMVIQNPRYQVTQFGKPVTLSCSQTLNHNVMYWYQQKSSQAPKLLFHYYDKDFNNEADTPDNFQSRRPNTSFCFLDIRSPGLGDTAMYLCATSKRDRRNYGYTFGSGTRLTVV.

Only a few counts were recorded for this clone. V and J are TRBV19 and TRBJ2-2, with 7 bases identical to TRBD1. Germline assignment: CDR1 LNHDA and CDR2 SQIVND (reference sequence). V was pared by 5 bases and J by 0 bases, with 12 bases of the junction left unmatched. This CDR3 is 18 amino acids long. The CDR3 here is CASSSGTVLRANTGELFF. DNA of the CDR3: TGTGCCAGTAGTTCGGGGACAGTCCTTCGGGCGAACACCGGGGAGCTGTTTTTT.

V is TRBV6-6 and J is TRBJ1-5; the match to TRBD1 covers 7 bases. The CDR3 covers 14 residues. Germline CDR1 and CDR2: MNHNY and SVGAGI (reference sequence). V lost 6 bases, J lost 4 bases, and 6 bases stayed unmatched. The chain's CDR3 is CASSRGTANQPQHF. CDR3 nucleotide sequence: TGTGCCAGCAGCCGCGGGACAGCAAATCAGCCCCAGCATTTT.

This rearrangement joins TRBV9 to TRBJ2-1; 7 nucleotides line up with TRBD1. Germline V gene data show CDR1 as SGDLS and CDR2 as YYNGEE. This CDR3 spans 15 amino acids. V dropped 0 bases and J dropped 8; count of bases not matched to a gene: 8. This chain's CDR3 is CASSVVVQGVDEQFF. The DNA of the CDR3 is TGTGCCAGCAGCGTAGTAGTTCAGGGGGTAGATGAGCAGTTCTTC.